One sample yielded the 10 T cell receptor beta chains listed below, sequenced in a study of regulatory T cells in long-lasting Graves disease. Time point noted: newly diagnosed GD, antithyroid drugs for less than 3 months. Extracted RNA from PBMCs served as the source of the TCR library. CDR3-region Arm-PCR and iRepertoire HTBI primers produced the TCR beta libraries. TCRdb recomputed calls from the multiplex PCR reads with MiXCR, one row per CDR3 protein. This table holds hundreds of thousands of distinct CDR3 sequences, 9.5% to 15% found once. The sample was also linked to a second study, of T cells in Graves' hyperthyroidism and ophthalmopathy.

Material: peripheral blood mononuclear cells (PBMCs), obtained at new diagnosis, from a patient treated with antithyroid drugs. The receptors stem from a woman younger than 45 with Graves disease.

This clonotype appeared a few times. The rearrangement joins TRBV7-2 to TRBJ2-1; 7 nucleotides match TRBD2. V trimming: 6 bases; J trimming: 2 bases; junction bases outside the gene matches: 10. CDR3 length: 16 amino acids. Germline V lookup: CDR1 SGHTA, CDR2 FQGNSA. The CDR3 DNA sequence: TGTGCCAGCAGTCCCCCCGGGACTACCACCTACAATGAGCAGTTCTTC. Protein: CASSPPGTTTYNEQFF.

This clonotype was picked up a small number of times. The gene calls are TRBV12-3 or TRBV12-4 and TRBJ2-1; D may be TRBD1 (5 bases). The CDR3 totals 13 residues. Trimming left V 5 bases short and J 10 bases short, with 15 bases between. The CDR3 region has the DNA TGTGCCAGCAGTGGCCAAATCTCAGGGGAGCAGTTCTTC. Its protein product is CASSGQISGEQFF.

This clonotype was found a few times. The rearrangement uses TRBV4-1 and TRBJ1-1; TRBD1 aligns across 9 bases. The germline V gene has CDR1 MGHRA and CDR2 YSYEKL. The V and J ends lost 4 bases and 0 bases, in that order; junction bases with no gene match: 12. The CDR3 is made up of 18 amino acids. This chain's CDR3 is CASSPYPRTGEMNTEAFF. The DNA of the CDR3 is TGCGCCAGCAGCCCCTACCCTAGGACAGGGGAAATGAACACTGAAGCTTTCTTT.

This clonotype came up many times. The chain links TRBV3-1 to TRBJ2-7, with 12 bases fitting TRBD2. The CDR3 runs to 17 residues. Germline CDR1 and CDR2: LGHDT and YNNKEL (reference sequence). Trimming removed 0 bases from V and 3 bases from J; junction bases left unmatched: 6. The CDR3 loop is CASSQDLRLAGVYEQYF. The CDR3, as DNA: TGTGCCAGCAGCCAAGATCTGAGACTAGCGGGAGTCTACGAGCAGTACTTC.

This clonotype was detected ten times or more. The chain links TRBV28 to TRBJ2-7, with D possibly matching TRBD2 (7 bases). The CDR3 spans 17 residues. The V gene's germline CDR1 is MDHEN and CDR2 SYDVKM. The germline V and J ends were trimmed by 3 bases and 1 base, with 19 bases remaining between them. The CDR3 region is CASSLPPVGGTSYEQYF. The CDR3 DNA is TGTGCCAGCAGTTTGCCCCCCGTCGGGGGGACATCCTACGAGCAGTACTTC.

This clonotype was recorded at least ten times. The rearrangement links TRBV11-1 to TRBJ1-1; weak D call: TRBD1 (5 bases). The germline gives CDR1 SGHAT, CDR2 FQDESV (reference sequence). Trimming shortened V by 5 bases and J by 8 bases, and 24 bases separated the two germline ends. The CDR3 is made up of 16 amino acids. The CDR3 here is CASSPGWFGLRGEAFF. CDR3 DNA: TGTGCCAGCAGCCCTGGCTGGTTCGGCCTCCGGGGCGAAGCTTTCTTT.

This clonotype showed up just a few times. The J gene is TRBJ2-5, the V gene TRBV25-1, with 10 nucleotides matching TRBD2. The V gene end was trimmed by 1 base and the J gene end by 5 bases; junction bases not matched to a gene: 7. CDR1 is MGHDK and CDR2 is SYGVNS in the germline V gene. CDR3 length: 16 amino acids. The CDR3 coding sequence is TGTGCCAGCAGTGAATTTTCTAGCGGGAGTGGTGAGACCCAGTACTTC. Translating gives CASSEFSSGSGETQYF.

This clonotype appeared a few times. This chain links TRBV29-1 with TRBJ2-7; TRBD2 matches at 11 bases. Germline CDR1 SQVTM, CDR2 ANQGSEA. The CDR3 covers 14 residues. V shed 8 bases and J 3 bases; nucleotides not matched to a gene: 9. The CDR3 reads CSILAGGLGYEQYF. The CDR3 nucleotides are TGCAGCATCCTAGCGGGAGGTTTGGGCTACGAGCAGTACTTC.

This clonotype was seen only a few times. The chain's CDR3 is CASSLVSGKETQYF. CDR3 nucleotide sequence: TGCGCCAGCAGCTTGGTTTCCGGGAAAGAGACCCAGTACTTC. The genes are TRBV5-1 and TRBJ2-5; a weak D match, TRBD2 (5 bases). Germline V gives CDR1 SGHRS, CDR2 YFSETQ. This CDR3 has 14 residues. V was shortened by 0 bases and J by 3 bases, with 9 bases between the two germline ends.

This clonotype was counted only a few times. The junction does not match germline at one end; this may be a read error. The chain has TRBV10-1 and TRBJ2-5; D might be TRBD1 (5 bases). The germline CDR1 and CDR2 sequences are WNHNN and SYGVQD (reference sequence). This CDR3 contains 14 residues. CDR3 region: CASSESTAQETQYF. For the CDR3, the DNA is TGCGCCAGTAGTGAGTCGACAGCCCAAGAGACCCAGTACTTC.